This T cell receptor (beta chain) was captured in a study of PD-1 blockade in classical Hodgkin lymphoma. Study observations and caveats: TCR diversity in CD4+, not CD8+, cells rose significantly by C4D1.

Sequencing used immunoSEQ multiplex PCR; TCRdb keeps in-frame clones, though not all of them. The sample consists of around 45,000 clones, 71% of them appearing once. The CDR3 runs to 13 residues. The J segment lost 8 bases and the V segment lost 4 bases, leaving 5 bases of the junction unmatched. CDR1 and CDR2 (germline): SGHVS, FQNEAQ. Of note for this clone: What it binds is not known.

Following autologous stem cell transplantation, relapse occurred in every patient, and exposure to brentuximab vedotin varied. The chain has TRBV7-8 and TRBJ1-3; 7 bases map to TRBD1. This TCR was sampled from a human donor with classical Hodgkin lymphoma. The material was peripheral blood mononuclear cells (PBMCs), obtained at baseline. The CDR3 DNA is TGTGCCAGCAGCTCGAGACAGGGCGACACCATATATTTT. Encoded protein: CASSSRQGDTIYF.